The clone carrying this T cell receptor beta chain was seen ten or more times. Its antigen remains unidentified. This sample is part of a study of T cells after posttransplantation cyclophosphamide. Germline trimming cut 3 bases from V and 1 base from J; bases unmatched to any gene: 3. Per germline, CDR1 MDHEN and CDR2 SYDVKM. The CDR3 consists of 16 residues. Study-wide points: Later post-transplant blood repertoires were often dominated by donor CD8+ memory clones. TRB clonality was highly associated with recipient CMV seropositivity and reactivation.

Treatment was busulfan-fludarabine conditioning, a marrow graft, and cyclophosphamide on days +3 and +4. The table came from immunoSEQ multiplex PCR; TCRdb's copy has only in-frame clones and leaves some out. The sample lists about 5,400 clones, none appearing once, the ten largest making up 20% to 30%. The source material was PBMCs, sampled around 380 days after allogeneic stem cell transplant with posttransplant cyclophosphamide. V is TRBV28 and J is TRBJ2-2; TRBD1 agrees at 9 bases. This sequence was found in a male patient aged 60 to 75 who received an allogeneic stem cell transplant from a related donor, was CMV-positive, and had acute GVHD only. Some T cells may be provided by the graft donor. The CDR3 spells CASSLTGQGNTGELFF. The CDR3 bases are TGTGCCAGCAGTTTGACGGGACAGGGGAACACCGGGGAGCTGTTTTTT.